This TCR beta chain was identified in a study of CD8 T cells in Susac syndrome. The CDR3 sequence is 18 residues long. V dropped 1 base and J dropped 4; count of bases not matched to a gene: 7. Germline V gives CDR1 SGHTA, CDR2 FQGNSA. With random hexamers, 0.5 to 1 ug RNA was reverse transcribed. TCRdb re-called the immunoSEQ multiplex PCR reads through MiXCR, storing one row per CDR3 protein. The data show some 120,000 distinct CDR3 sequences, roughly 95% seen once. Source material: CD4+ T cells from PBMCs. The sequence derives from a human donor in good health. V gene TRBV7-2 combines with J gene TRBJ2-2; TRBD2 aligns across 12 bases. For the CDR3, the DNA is TGTGCCAGCAGCTTAGTACCGCTAGCGGGAGGGAGCACCGGGGAGCTGTTTTTT. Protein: CASSLVPLAGGSTGELFF.